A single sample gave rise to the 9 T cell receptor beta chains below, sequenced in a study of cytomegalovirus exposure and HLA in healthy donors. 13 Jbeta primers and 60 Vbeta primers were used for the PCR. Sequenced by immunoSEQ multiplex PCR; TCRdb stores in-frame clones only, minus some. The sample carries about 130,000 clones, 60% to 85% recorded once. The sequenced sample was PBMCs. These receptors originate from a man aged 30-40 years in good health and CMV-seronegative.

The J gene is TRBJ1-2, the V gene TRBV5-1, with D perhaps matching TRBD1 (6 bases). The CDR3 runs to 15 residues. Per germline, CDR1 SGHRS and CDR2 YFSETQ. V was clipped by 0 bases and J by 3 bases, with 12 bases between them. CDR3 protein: CASSLVAGADYGYTF. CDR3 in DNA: TGCGCCAGCAGCTTGGTGGCAGGGGCGGACTATGGCTACACCTTC. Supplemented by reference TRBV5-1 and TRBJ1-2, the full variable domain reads KAGVTQTPRYLIKTRGQQVTLSCSPISGHRSVSWYQQTPGQGLQFLFEYFSETQRNKGNFPGRFSGRQFSNSRSEMNVSTLELGDSALYLCASSLVAGADYGYTFGSGTRLTVV.

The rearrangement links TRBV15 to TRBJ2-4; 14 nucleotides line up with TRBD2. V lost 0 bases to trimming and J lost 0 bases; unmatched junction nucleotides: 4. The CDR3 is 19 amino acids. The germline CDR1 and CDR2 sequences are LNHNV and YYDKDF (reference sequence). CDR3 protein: CATSRDRTSGGIAKNIQYF. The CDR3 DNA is TGTGCCACCAGCAGAGATAGGACTAGCGGGGGGATAGCCAAAAACATTCAGTACTTC.

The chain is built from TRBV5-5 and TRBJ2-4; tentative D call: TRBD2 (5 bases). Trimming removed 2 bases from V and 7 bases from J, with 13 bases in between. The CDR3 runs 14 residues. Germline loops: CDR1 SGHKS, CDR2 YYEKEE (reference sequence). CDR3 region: CASSLSLGGNIQYF. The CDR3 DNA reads TGTGCCAGCAGCTTATCACTAGGCGGGAACATTCAGTACTTC.

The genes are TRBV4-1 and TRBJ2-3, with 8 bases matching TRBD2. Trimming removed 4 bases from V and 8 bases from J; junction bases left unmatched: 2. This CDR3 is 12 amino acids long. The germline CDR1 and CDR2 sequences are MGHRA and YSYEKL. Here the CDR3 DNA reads TGCGCCAGCAGCCCGGGGGGGGTTACGCAGTATTTT. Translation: CASSPGGVTQYF.

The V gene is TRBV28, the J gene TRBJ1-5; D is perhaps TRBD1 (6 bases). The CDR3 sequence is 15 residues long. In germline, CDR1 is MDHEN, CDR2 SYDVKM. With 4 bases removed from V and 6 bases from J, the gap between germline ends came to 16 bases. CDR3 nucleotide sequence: TGTGCCAGCAGTTCGTTGGTGGGGGCGGGTCAGCCCCAGCATTTT. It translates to CASSSLVGAGQPQHF. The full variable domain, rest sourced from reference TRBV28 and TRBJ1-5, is DVKVTQSSRYLVKRTGEKVFLECVQDMDHENMFWYRQDPGLGLRLIYFSYDVKMKEKGDIPEGYSVSREKKERFSLILESASTNQTSMYLCASSSLVGAGQPQHFGDGTRLSIL.

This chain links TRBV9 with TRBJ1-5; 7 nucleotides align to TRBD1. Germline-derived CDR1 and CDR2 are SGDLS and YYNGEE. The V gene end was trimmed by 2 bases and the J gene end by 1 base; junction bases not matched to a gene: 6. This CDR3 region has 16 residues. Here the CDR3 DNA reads TGTGCCAGCAGCGTGGGCAGGGGGGTAAGCAATCAGCCCCAGCATTTT. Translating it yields CASSVGRGVSNQPQHF.

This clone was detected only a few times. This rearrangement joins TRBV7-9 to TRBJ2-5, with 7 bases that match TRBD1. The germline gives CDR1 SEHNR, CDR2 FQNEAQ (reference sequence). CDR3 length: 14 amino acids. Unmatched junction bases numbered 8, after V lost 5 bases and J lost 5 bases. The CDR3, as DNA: TGTGCCAGCAGCCTAAGACAGGGCTACGAGACCCAGTACTTC. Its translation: CASSLRQGYETQYF.

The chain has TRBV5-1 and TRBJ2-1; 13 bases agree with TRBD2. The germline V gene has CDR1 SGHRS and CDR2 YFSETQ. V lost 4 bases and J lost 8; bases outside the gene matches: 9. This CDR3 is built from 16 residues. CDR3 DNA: TGCGCCAGCAGCCCTAGACTAGCGGGGGGTACCGATGAGCAGTTCTTC. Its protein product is CASSPRLAGGTDEQFF.

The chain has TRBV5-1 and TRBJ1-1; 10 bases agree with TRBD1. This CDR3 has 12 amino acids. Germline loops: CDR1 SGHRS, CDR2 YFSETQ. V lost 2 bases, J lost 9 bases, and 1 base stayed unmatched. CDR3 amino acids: CASSLDRGQAFF. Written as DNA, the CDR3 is TGCGCCAGCAGCTTAGACAGGGGGCAAGCTTTCTTT.